What follows are 3 T cell receptor beta chains derived from one specimen sequenced in a study of blood T cells in healthy people across ages. Using a J-beta primer mix together with a sample-barcoded 5' primer, a second PCR was run for about 6 to 12 cycles. A single record per CDR3 protein comes from TCRdb applying MiXCR to the 5' RACE reads. The sample has about 680,000 distinct CDR3 sequences, around half seen once. Material: blood. These receptor sequences come from a woman aged 55 to 70 in good health.

The V call is TRBV29-1, the J call TRBJ1-5, with D perhaps TRBD1 (5 bases). The CDR3 totals 12 residues. Germline V lookup: CDR1 SQVTM, CDR2 ANQGSEA. V lost 7 bases, J lost 6 bases, and 13 bases lay in between. The CDR3 reads CSAQGSGQPQHF. The CDR3 coding sequence is TGCAGCGCTCAGGGTTCGGGTCAGCCCCAGCATTTT.

This clonotype was seen more than once but under ten times. The rearrangement uses TRBV4-3 and TRBJ1-2; 9 bases are shared with TRBD1. Germline V gene sequence: CDR1 LGHNA, CDR2 YSLEER. V dropped 1 base and J dropped 6; count of bases not matched to a gene: 3. The CDR3 is 14 residues long. The CDR3 reads CASSQVGTGHGYTF. CDR3 sequence (DNA): TGCGCCAGCAGCCAAGTAGGGACAGGGCATGGCTACACCTTC.

The chain is built from TRBV6-5 and TRBJ2-3; no definite D call. V lost 0 bases to trimming and J lost 0 bases, with 10 bases between them. CDR3 length: 16 amino acids. Germline assignment: CDR1 MNHEY and CDR2 SVGAGI. In DNA, the CDR3 is TGTGCCAGCAGTTACTCTGTGTCACCGAGCACAGATACGCAGTATTTT. Translation gives CASSYSVSPSTDTQYF.